The 16 T cell receptor beta chains in this list originate from one sample, sequenced in a study of cytomegalovirus exposure and HLA in healthy donors. 13 Jbeta primers and 60 Vbeta primers were used for the PCR. Assay used: immunoSEQ multiplex PCR; TCRdb lists only in-frame clones, some missing. The data contain about 140,000 clones, about 82% of them singletons. The specimen sequenced was PBMCs. The receptor set was obtained from a male donor in good health and CMV-seronegative.

The genes are TRBV9 and TRBJ1-2; perhaps TRBD1 as D (6 bases). CDR1 SGDLS and CDR2 YYNGEE come from the germline V gene. The V and J ends lost 0 bases and 5 bases respectively, with 11 bases between them. The CDR3 is 14 residues long. CDR3 amino acids: CASSVEPQGYGYTF. CDR3 coding DNA: TGTGCCAGCAGCGTAGAACCCCAGGGGTATGGCTACACCTTC.

This clone was detected once. This chain connects TRBV28 to TRBJ1-2; TRBD1 matches 12 bases. Per the germline V gene, CDR1 is MDHEN and CDR2 is SYDVKM. The CDR3 has 16 residues. V shed 3 bases, J shed 4 bases, and the junction held 6 bases outside the gene matches. In DNA, the CDR3 is TGTGCCAGCAGTTTTTCCGGGACAGGGGGCCCCTATGGCTACACCTTC. It encodes CASSFSGTGGPYGYTF.

The gene calls are TRBV19 and TRBJ1-3, with a possible D match to TRBD1 (6 bases). The V end lost 8 bases, the J end lost 2 bases, and 13 bases lay between the germline ends. The CDR3 has 14 amino acids. Germline V gene lookup returns CDR1 LNHDA and CDR2 SQIVND (reference sequence). CDR3 bases: TGTGCCAGTCTGGGGGGGCTCGCTGGAAACACCATATATTTT. Amino acid sequence: CASLGGLAGNTIYF.

The chain employs TRBV27 and TRBJ2-5, with D possibly TRBD2 on 6 matching bases. CDR1 MNHEY and CDR2 SMNVEV come from the germline V gene (reference sequence). The germline V and J ends were trimmed by 3 bases and 4 bases, with 15 bases remaining between them. This CDR3 is built from 15 residues. The CDR3 is CASSFGGSGPETQYF. CDR3 sequence (DNA): TGTGCCAGCAGTTTTGGTGGTAGCGGACCAGAGACCCAGTACTTC.

The genes are TRBV7-2 and TRBJ2-7, with TRBD2 matching over 15 bases. The CDR3 is made up of 17 amino acids. V lost 5 bases and J lost 2; bases outside the gene matches: 7. Germline CDR1 reads SGHTA; CDR2 reads FQGNSA. In DNA, the CDR3 is TGTGCCAGCAGCCTAGGGACTAGCGGGAGGAGGGCCTACGAGCAGTACTTC. It yields the protein CASSLGTSGRRAYEQYF. Variable domain in full (rest from reference TRBV7-2 and TRBJ2-7): GAGVSQSPSNKVTEKGKDVELRCDPISGHTALYWYRQSLGQGLEFLIYFQGNSAPDKSGLPSDRFSAERTGGSVSTLTIQRTQQEDSAVYLCASSLGTSGRRAYEQYFGPGTRLTVT.

The J gene is TRBJ2-5, the V gene TRBV6-6, with unresolved D. Matching the DNA end better, TRBJ2-7 makes the J call doubtful. There are 12 residues in the CDR3. Germline V gene sequence: CDR1 MNHNY, CDR2 SVGAGI (reference sequence). The CDR3 nucleotides read TGTGCCAGCAGTTACGCTAACTACGAGCAGTACTTC. This codes for CASSYANYEQYF.

The chain employs TRBV2 and TRBJ2-1; D gene unclear. This CDR3 has 14 residues. The V and J ends lost 5 bases and 3 bases respectively, with 11 bases between them. The germline CDR1 and CDR2 sequences are SNHLY and FYNNEI. The CDR3 loop reads CASSYLMNYNEQFF. The CDR3 region has the DNA TGTGCCAGCAGTTATCTAATGAACTACAATGAGCAGTTCTTC.

This chain links TRBV28 with TRBJ2-1; weak D call: TRBD2 (5 bases). Trimming took 6 bases from V and 7 from J, leaving 22 bases between them. Germline CDR1 and CDR2: MDHEN and SYDVKM. The length of the CDR3 is 16 residues. CDR3 sequence: CASSSESGRATNEQFF. CDR3 nucleotides: TGTGCCAGCAGCTCGGAAAGCGGACGGGCAACAAATGAGCAGTTCTTC.

This rearrangement joins TRBV5-1 to TRBJ1-1, with 7 positions matching TRBD1. This CDR3 has 15 amino acids. V dropped 2 bases and J dropped 1; count of bases not matched to a gene: 5. Germline lookup yields CDR1 SGHRS and CDR2 YFSETQ. The CDR3 DNA sequence: TGCGCCAGCAGCTTAGATCGACAGGGGAACACTGAAGCTTTCTTT. It translates to CASSLDRQGNTEAFF.

In this sample, this clone turned up once. The rearrangement uses TRBV11-2 and TRBJ2-5; 8 bases map to TRBD1. Germline CDR1 reads SGHAT; CDR2 reads FQNNGV. This CDR3 has 15 amino acids. V was clipped by 5 bases and J by 4 bases; unmatched bases: 9. The CDR3: CASSRRTGTGETQYF. In DNA form, the CDR3 reads TGTGCCAGCAGCCGAAGAACCGGGACAGGAGAGACCCAGTACTTC.

In its sample, this clone was seen a few times. V and J are TRBV28 and TRBJ1-3; 8 bases map to TRBD1. Germline-derived CDR1 and CDR2 are MDHEN and SYDVKM. The junction had 5 bases not matched to a gene; V was cut back by 4 bases and J by 0 bases. The CDR3 has 16 amino acids. The CDR3 sequence is CASSSAGGGSGNTIYF. CDR3 sequence (DNA): TGTGCCAGCAGTTCAGCAGGGGGCGGCTCTGGAAACACCATATATTTT. Full variable domain (remainder filled in from reference TRBV28 and TRBJ1-3): DVKVTQSSRYLVKRTGEKVFLECVQDMDHENMFWYRQDPGLGLRLIYFSYDVKMKEKGDIPEGYSVSREKKERFSLILESASTNQTSMYLCASSSAGGGSGNTIYFGEGSWLTVV.

The chain carries TRBV28 and TRBJ2-2, with D possibly being TRBD2 (6 bases). There are 18 residues in the CDR3. Germline V gene sequence: CDR1 MDHEN, CDR2 SYDVKM. The V end was cut by 3 bases, the J end by 3 bases, with 20 bases between. DNA of the CDR3: TGTGCCAGCAGTTTTTTTGAGGGGTGGCGGGGCGACACCGGGGAGCTGTTTTTT. Amino acids: CASSFFEGWRGDTGELFF.

Concerning this clone: The junction shows a germline mismatch at one end, possibly a read error. CDR3 coding DNA: TGTGCCAGCAGCGAAGCCAAAGCGGGGGCCTACGAGCAGTACTTC. It specifies CASSEAKAGAYEQYF. The chain links TRBV2 to TRBJ2-7; 8 bases line up with TRBD2. The germline CDR1 and CDR2 sequences are SNHLY and FYNNEI. CDR3 size: 15 residues.

This chain connects TRBV6-6 to TRBJ2-7; TRBD2 matches at 9 bases. V lost 6 bases, J lost 2 bases, and 5 bases stayed unmatched. The CDR3 totals 14 residues. Germline lookup yields CDR1 MNHNY and CDR2 SVGAGI (reference sequence). CDR3 DNA sequence: TGTGCCAGCAGGGCGGGAGGGGGGACCTACGAGCAGTACTTC. Its translation is CASRAGGGTYEQYF.

The chain has TRBV19 and TRBJ2-5; 8 bases are a match to TRBD2. This CDR3 region has 15 residues. J gave up 4 bases and V 6 bases, and 10 bases lay outside the gene matches. From germline, CDR1 is LNHDA and CDR2 SQIVND (reference sequence). CDR3 residues: CASRLIAGLGETQYF. The CDR3 region has the DNA TGTGCCAGTAGGCTCATAGCGGGGTTAGGAGAGACCCAGTACTTC. Using reference TRBV19 and TRBJ2-5 for the parts outside the CDR3, the full variable domain is DGGITQSPKYLFRKEGQNVTLSCEQNLNHDAMYWYRQDPGQGLRLIYYSQIVNDFQKGDIAEGYSVSREKKESFPLTVTSAQKNPTAFYLCASRLIAGLGETQYFGPGTRLLVL.

The chain combines TRBV7-9 with TRBJ1-4, with 8 bases fitting TRBD1. The junction had 8 bases not matched to a gene; V was cut back by 4 bases and J by 1 base. Germline V gene lookup returns CDR1 SEHNR and CDR2 FQNEAQ (reference sequence). CDR3 length equals 17 residues. As DNA, the CDR3 is TGTGCCAGCAGCTCTACCGGACAGGGTCGAACTAATGAAAAACTGTTTTTT. Its translation: CASSSTGQGRTNEKLFF.